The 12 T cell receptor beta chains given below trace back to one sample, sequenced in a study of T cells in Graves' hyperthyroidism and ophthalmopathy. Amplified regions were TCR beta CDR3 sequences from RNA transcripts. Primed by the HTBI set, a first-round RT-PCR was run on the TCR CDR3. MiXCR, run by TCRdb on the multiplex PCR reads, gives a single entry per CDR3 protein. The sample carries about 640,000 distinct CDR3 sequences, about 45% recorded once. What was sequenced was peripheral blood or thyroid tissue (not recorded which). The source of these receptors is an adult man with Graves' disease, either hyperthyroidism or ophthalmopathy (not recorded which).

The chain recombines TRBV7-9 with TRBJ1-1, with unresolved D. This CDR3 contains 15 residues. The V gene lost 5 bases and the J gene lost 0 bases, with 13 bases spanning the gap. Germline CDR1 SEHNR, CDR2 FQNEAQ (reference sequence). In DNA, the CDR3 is TGTGCCAGCAGCCCCGGTCTGCCTCTGAACACTGAAGCTTTCTTT. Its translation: CASSPGLPLNTEAFF.

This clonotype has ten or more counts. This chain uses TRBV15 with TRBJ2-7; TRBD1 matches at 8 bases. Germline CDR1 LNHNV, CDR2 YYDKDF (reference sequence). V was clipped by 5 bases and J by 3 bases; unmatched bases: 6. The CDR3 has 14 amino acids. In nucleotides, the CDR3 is TGTGCCACCAGCGATGGGACAGGCAGCTACGAGCAGTACTTC. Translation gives CATSDGTGSYEQYF.

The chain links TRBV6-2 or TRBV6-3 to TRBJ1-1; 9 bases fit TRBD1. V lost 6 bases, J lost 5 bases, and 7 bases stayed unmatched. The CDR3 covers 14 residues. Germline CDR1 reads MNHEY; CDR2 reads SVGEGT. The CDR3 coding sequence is TGTGCCAGCAGGCGACAGGGGGAAGGAACTGAAGCTTTCTTT. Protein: CASRRQGEGTEAFF.

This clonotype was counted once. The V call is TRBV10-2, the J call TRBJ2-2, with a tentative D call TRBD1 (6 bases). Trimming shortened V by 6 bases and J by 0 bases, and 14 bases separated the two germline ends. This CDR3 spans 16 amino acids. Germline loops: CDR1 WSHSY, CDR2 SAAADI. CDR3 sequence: CASSQTGTANTGELFF. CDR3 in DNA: TGCGCCAGCAGCCAAACAGGGACGGCGAACACCGGGGAGCTGTTTTTT.

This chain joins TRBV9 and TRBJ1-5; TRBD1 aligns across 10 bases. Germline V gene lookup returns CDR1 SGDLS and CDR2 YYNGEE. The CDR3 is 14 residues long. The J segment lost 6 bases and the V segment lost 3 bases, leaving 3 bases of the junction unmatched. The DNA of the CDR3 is TGTGCCAGCAGCGAGACAGGGGGCATTCAGCCCCAGCATTTT. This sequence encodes CASSETGGIQPQHF.

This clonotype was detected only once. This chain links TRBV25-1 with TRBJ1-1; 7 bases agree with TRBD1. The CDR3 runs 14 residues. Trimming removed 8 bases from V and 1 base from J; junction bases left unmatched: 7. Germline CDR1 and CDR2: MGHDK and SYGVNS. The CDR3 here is CASDPGGGNTEAFF. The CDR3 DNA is TGTGCCAGCGACCCAGGGGGTGGGAACACTGAAGCTTTCTTT.

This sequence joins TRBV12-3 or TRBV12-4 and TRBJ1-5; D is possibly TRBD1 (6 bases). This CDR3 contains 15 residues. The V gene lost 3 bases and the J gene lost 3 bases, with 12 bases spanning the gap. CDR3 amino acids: CASSLQVGANQPQHF. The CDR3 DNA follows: TGTGCCAGCAGTTTGCAGGTGGGGGCCAATCAGCCCCAGCATTTT.

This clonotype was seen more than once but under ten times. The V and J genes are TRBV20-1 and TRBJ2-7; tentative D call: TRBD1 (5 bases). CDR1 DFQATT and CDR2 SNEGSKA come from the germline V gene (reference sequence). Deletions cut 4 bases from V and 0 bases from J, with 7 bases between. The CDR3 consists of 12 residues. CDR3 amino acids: CSAIRGSYEQYF. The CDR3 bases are TGCAGTGCTATAAGGGGCTCCTACGAGCAGTACTTC.

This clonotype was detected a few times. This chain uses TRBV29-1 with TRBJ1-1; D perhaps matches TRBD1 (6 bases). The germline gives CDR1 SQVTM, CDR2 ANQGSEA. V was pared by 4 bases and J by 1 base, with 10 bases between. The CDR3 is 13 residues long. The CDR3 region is CSVGEGGNTEAFF. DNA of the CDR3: TGCAGCGTTGGTGAGGGGGGGAACACTGAAGCTTTCTTT. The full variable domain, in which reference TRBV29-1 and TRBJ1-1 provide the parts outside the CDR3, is SAVISQKPSRDICQRGTSLTIQCQVDSQVTMMFWYRQQPGQSLTLIATANQGSEATYESGFVIDKFPISRPNLTFSTLTVSNMSPEDSSIYLCSVGEGGNTEAFFGQGTRLTVV.

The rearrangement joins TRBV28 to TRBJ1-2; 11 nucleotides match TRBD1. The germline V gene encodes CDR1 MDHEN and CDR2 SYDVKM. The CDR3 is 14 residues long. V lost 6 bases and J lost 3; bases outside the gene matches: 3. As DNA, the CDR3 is TGTGCCAGCAGGGGACAGGGGGGCGACTATGGCTACACCTTC. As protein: CASRGQGGDYGYTF.

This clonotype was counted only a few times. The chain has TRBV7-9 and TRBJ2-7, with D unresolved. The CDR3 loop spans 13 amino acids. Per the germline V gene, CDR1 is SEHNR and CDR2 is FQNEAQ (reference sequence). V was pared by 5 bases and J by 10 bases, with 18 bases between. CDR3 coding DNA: TGTGCCAGCAGCCAAGATTTTCGGCGCCCCCAGTACTTC. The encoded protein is CASSQDFRRPQYF.

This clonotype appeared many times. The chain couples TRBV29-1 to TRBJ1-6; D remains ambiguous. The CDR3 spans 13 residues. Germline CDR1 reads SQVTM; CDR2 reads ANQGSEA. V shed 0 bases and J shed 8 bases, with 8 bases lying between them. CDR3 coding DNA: TGCAGCGTTGAAGATCACGTTGATTCACCCCTCCACTTT. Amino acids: CSVEDHVDSPLHF.